Listed below are T cell receptor beta chains from one sample, sequenced in a study of blood T cell repertoires in COVID-19. TCRdb's table, derived via immunoSEQ multiplex PCR, lists solely in-frame clones and lacks some. The sample consists of about 28,000 clones, roughly 93% of them appearing once. Material for sequencing was peripheral blood. The receptors were gathered from an older woman with COVID-19, enrolled during active disease. The CDR3 runs from the conserved cysteine through the conserved F or W. Each record gives: V gene, CDR3 protein.

TRBV5-8 | CASSLGQGYNSPLHF
TRBV2 | CASSISGLSGFEKLFF
TRBV12-3/TRBV12-4 | CASSSPGQGGYTF
TRBV30 | CAWSVSGYEQYF
TRBV5-1 | CASSFTGSFTPYGYTF
TRBV19 | CASSQDRGGEKLFF
TRBV28 | CASRSSSGTGGVGTEAFF
TRBV9 | CASSVGSTGNTIYF
TRBV18 | CASSSTVNTGELFF
TRBV2 | CARERGQSKQFF
TRBV6-1 | CASSEAITGGYGYTF
TRBV4-3 | CASSQTSTNEQFF
TRBV7-2 | CASSYDSQTGNTIYF
TRBV12-3/TRBV12-4 | CASSSTTRSPLHF
TRBV29-1 | CSVGGQGNYGYTF
TRBV7-8 | CASSLWVGSWVQETQYF
TRBV11-3 | CASSSAGALWDEQFF
TRBV4-1 | CASSQDSKRNTEAFF
TRBV5-1 | CASRDSSNEKLFF
TRBV19 | CASSIPQGGGYTF
TRBV4-1 | CASTNAAGLNTEAFF
TRBV5-1 | CASSSDYGYEQYF
TRBV9 | CASSALGQGGTEAFF
TRBV18 | CASSPGGRAFGLEQFF
TRBV6-5 | CASSYSGSYRYEQYF
TRBV7-3 | CASSLIRESYEQYF
TRBV4-2 | CASSQVFSGRAGEQFF
TRBV19 | CASSRDRESGNTIYF
TRBV7-6 | CASSLGQYNEQFF
TRBV5-1 | CASSLSSGARDTQYF
TRBV5-4 | CASSLQGSREKLFF
TRBV19 | CASSTGRTGFQPQHF
TRBV3-1/TRBV3-2 | CASSQGSDTEAFF
TRBV15 | CATSRLADRAYGYTF
TRBV6-5 | CASSMEGQPQHF
TRBV29-1 | CSVQEDLNSPLHF
TRBV19 | CASSIAGETQYF
TRBV19 | CASSGEGAQAFF
TRBV25-1 | CASSESIYREPDSPLHF